The TCR beta chain described here comes from a study of blood T cell repertoires in COVID-19. Whole-study context: Sources were T cells, B-cell-depleted T cells, or PBMCs; the material itself was cDNA or gDNA.

In the study's own analysis: Reference gene primer amplification gave nucleated cell count estimates. Only in-frame clones appear in the TCRdb table, and some are missing; sequencing was by immunoSEQ multiplex PCR. V, J and clone size are taken as reported in that table, and D and trimming were inferred from the DNA itself. The data hold about 160,000 clones, with about 85% observed a single time. Trimming took off 1 base at V and 8 bases at J, with 14 bases between the two ends. Germline V CDR1 and CDR2: SNHLY, FYNNEI. The CDR3 is 14 amino acids. The source material was peripheral blood. The sequence came from a man aged 35 to 55 with acute or convalescent COVID-19. This rearrangement joins TRBV2 to TRBJ1-1; D might be TRBD1 (6 bases). CDR3 amino acids: CASSEGAAQGEAFF. CDR3 nucleotide sequence: TGTGCCAGCAGTGAAGGGGCGGCACAGGGCGAAGCTTTCTTT.